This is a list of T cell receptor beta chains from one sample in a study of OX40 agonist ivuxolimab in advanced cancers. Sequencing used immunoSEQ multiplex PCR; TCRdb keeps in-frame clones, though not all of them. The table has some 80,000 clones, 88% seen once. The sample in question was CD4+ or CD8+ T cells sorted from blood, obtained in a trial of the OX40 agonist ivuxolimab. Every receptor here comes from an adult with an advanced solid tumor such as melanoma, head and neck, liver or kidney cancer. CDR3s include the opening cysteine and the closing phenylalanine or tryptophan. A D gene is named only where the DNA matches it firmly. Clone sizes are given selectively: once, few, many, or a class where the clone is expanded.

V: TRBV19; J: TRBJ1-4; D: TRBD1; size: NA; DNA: TGTGCCAGTAAGGATCCGACAGGGACTACAACTAATGAAAAACTGTTTTTT; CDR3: CASKDPTGTTTNEKLFF
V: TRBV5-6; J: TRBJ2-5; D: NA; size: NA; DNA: TGTGCCAGCAGAAGAATCTCCCAAGAGACCCAGTACTTC; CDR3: CASRRISQETQYF
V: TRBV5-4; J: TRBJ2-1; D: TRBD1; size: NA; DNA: TGTGCCAGCAGTTCCGGGACAGGGGGCTACAATGAGCAGTTCTTC; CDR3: CASSSGTGGYNEQFF
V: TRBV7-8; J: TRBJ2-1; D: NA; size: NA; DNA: TGTGCCAGCAGCTTAGCGGGGACTGAGGGAGAGCAGTTCTTC; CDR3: CASSLAGTEGEQFF
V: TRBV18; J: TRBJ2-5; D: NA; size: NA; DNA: TGTGCCAGCTCGTCCGCTACGCAGACCCAGTACTTC; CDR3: CASSSATQTQYF
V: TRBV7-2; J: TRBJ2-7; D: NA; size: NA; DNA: TGTGCCAGCAGTTTCGACAGATTCTCCTACGAGCAGTACTTC; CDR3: CASSFDRFSYEQYF
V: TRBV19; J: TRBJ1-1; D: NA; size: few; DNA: TGTGCCAGTAGTATAGTCGGGGGCGCGACGGCTGAAGCTTTCTTT; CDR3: CASSIVGGATAEAFF
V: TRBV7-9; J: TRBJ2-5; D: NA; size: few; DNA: TGTGCCAGCAGTTACAGTTTAACCCAAGAGACCCAGTACTTC; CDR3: CASSYSLTQETQYF
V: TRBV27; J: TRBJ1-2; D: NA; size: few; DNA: TGTGCCAGCAGTCCCGGCGGCAGGGGCCACTATGGCTACACCTTC; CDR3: CASSPGGRGHYGYTF
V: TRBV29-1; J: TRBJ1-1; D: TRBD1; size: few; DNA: TGCAGCGTTAGACAGGGGGGAGGTTCTGAAGCTTTCTTT; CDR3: CSVRQGGGSEAFF
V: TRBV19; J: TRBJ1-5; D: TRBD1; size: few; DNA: TGTGCCAGTAGTGGGCGTGGGACAGCGGGTCAGCCCCAGCATTTT; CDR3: CASSGRGTAGQPQHF
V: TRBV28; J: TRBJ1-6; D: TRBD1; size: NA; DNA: TGTGCCAGCAGTCCGACAGGGGAGAGAGGTTCACCCCTCCACTTT; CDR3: CASSPTGERGSPLHF
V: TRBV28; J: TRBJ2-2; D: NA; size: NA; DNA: TGTGCCAGCAGCAGGGATACCGGGGAGCTGTTTTTT; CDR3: CASSRDTGELFF
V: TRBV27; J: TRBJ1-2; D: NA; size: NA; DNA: TGTGCCAGCAGTCCCTTCAGGGATAACTATGGCTACACCTTC; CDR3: CASSPFRDNYGYTF
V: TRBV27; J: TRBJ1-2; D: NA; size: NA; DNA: TGTGCCAGCAGTTTAGGGAGTGGCTACACCTTC; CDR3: CASSLGSGYTF
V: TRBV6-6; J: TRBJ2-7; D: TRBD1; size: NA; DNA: TGTGCCAGCAGTCCCGGGACAGGGGGCACGTACGAGCAGTACTTC; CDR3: CASSPGTGGTYEQYF
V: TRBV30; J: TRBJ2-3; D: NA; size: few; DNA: TGTGCCTGGAGTAGGGGCGGGGCGGGAGATACGCAGTATTTT; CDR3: CAWSRGGAGDTQYF
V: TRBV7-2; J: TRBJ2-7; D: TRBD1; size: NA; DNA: TGTGCCAGCAGCCAACCCGGTACAGGGGTCCAGGAGCAGTACTTC; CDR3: CASSQPGTGVQEQYF
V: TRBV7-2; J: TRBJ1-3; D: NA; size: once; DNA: TGTGCCAGCAGCTTAGACGGCAGCCTCTCTGGAAACACCATATATTTT; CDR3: CASSLDGSLSGNTIYF
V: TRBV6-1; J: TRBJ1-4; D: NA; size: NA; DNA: TGTGCCAGCAGTTGGATTCCGGGTAGTGAAAAACTGTTTTTT; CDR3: CASSWIPGSEKLFF
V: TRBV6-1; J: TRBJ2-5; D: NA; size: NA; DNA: TGTGCCAGCAGTGTAGATCCGGGATCCCAAGAGACCCAGTACTTC; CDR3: CASSVDPGSQETQYF
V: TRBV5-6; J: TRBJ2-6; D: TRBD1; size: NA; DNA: TGTGCCAGCAGCTCGAGGACAGGGCAATTCTCTGGGGCCAACGTCCTGACTTTC; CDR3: CASSSRTGQFSGANVLTF
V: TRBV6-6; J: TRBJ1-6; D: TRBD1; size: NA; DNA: TGTGCCAGCAGGCGGGGGGACAGTGGTGATTCACCCCTCCACTTT; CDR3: CASRRGDSGDSPLHF
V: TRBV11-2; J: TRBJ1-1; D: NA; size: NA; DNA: TGTGCCAGCAGCTTAGCCACAGGTGAAGCTTTCTTT; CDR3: CASSLATGEAFF
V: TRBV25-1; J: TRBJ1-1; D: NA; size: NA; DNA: TGTGCCAGCACCCTGGGCCCGAACACTGAAGCTTTCTTT; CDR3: CASTLGPNTEAFF
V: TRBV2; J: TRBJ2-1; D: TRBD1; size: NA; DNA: TGTGCCAGCAGTTCCCAGGGGGACAATGAGCAGTTCTTC; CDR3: CASSSQGDNEQFF
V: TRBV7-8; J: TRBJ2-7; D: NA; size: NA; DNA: TGTGCCAGCACCAAAAACCGGGACACCTCCTACGAGCAGTACTTC; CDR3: CASTKNRDTSYEQYF
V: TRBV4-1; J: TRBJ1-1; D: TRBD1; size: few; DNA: TGCGCCAGCAGCCACAAAACAGGGGGCTTTAAAGCTTTCTTT; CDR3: CASSHKTGGFKAFF
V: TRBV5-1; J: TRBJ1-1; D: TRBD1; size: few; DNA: TGCGCCAGCAGCTTGGGAGGGGACAGGCCAAGGGCTGAAGCTTTCTTT; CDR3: CASSLGGDRPRAEAFF
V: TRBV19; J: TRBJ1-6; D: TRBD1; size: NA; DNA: TGTGCCAGTAGTAGCGGGACAGGGACCTATAATTCACCCCTCCACTTT; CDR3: CASSSGTGTYNSPLHF
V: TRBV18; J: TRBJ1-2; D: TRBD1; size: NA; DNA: TGTGCCAGCTCACCGACAGGGACCGATGGCTACACCTTC; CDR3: CASSPTGTDGYTF
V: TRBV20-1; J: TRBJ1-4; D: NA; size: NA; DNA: TGCAGTGCTAGACAAAGGACAAAACTGTTTTTT; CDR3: CSARQRTKLFF
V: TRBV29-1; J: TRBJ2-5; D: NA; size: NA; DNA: TGCAGCGTTGAAGATCTCGCGGGGCGGGTCCAAGAGACCCAGTACTTC; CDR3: CSVEDLAGRVQETQYF
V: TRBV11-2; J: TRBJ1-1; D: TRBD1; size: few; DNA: TGTGCCAGCAGCCCTTTTGCTTTGAGGACAGGCCTCACTGAAGCTTTCTTT; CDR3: CASSPFALRTGLTEAFF
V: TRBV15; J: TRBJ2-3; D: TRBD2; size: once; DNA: TGTGCCACCAGCAGAGACACCGGGGGGGGTACAGATACGCAGTATTTT; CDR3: CATSRDTGGGTDTQYF
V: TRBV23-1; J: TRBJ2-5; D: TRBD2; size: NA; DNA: TGCGCCAGCATCCCACAAGAGGGTGGGTCACCCGGGACTAGCGGGAGGGCCTGGGAGACCCAGTACTTC; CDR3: CASIPQEGGSPGTSGRAWETQYF
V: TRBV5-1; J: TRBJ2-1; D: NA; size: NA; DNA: TGCGCCAGCAGCTTATTCCACCAGGGCGAGCAGTTCTTC; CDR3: CASSLFHQGEQFF
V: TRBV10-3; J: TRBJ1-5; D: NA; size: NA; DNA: TGTGCCATCAGTGCGGGACTGAACAATCAGCCCCAGCATTTT; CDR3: CAISAGLNNQPQHF
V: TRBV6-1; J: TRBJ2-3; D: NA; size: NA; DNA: TGTGCCAGCAGGGACCAACTTCAGACAGATACGCAGTATTTT; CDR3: CASRDQLQTDTQYF
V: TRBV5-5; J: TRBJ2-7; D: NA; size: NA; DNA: TGTGCCAGCAGCTTGGATCTGATTGGCAGTACCTACGAGCAGTACTTC; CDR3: CASSLDLIGSTYEQYF
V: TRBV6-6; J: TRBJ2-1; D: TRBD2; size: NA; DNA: TGTGCCAGCAGATACAAAAGACTAGCGGATGGTGAGCAGTTCTTC; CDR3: CASRYKRLADGEQFF
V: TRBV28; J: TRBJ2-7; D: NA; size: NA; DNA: TGTGCCAGCATCGGAAACTCCTACGAGCAGTACTTC; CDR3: CASIGNSYEQYF
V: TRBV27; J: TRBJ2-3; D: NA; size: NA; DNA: TGTGCCAGCAGTTCCCTCTTTAGCACAGATACGCAGTATTTT; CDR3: CASSSLFSTDTQYF
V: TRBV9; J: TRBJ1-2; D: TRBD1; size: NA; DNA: TGTGCCAGCAGCGCGCCCGGGACAGGGCGGACCCCCCACTATGGCTACACCTTC; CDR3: CASSAPGTGRTPHYGYTF
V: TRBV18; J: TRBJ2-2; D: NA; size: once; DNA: TGTGCCAGCTCACCACCGGTTATCGCAGCGATATCTGGGGAGCTGTTTTTT; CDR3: CASSPPVIAAISGELFF
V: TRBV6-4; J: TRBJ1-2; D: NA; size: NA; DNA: TGTGCCAGCAGTGATACACCAGGGGCGGCGTGGAATGGCTACACCTTC; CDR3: CASSDTPGAAWNGYTF
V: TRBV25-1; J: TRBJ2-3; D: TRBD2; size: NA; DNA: TGTGCCGCCAGGGGTGCGGGGGGGATCGGAGATACGCAGTATTTT; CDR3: CAARGAGGIGDTQYF
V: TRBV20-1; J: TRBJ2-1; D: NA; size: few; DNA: TGCAGCGTGGATCGGGGGGCTCTGCAGTTCTTC; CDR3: CSVDRGALQFF
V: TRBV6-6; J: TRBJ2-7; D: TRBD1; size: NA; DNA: TGTGCCAGCCGGGACAGGGCCGATTCCTACGAGCAGTACTTC; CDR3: CASRDRADSYEQYF
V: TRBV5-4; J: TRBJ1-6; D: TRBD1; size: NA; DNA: TGTGCCAGCAGCACGGGACAGTATAATTCACCCCTCCACTTT; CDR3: CASSTGQYNSPLHF
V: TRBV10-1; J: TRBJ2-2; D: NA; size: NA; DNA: TGCGCCAGCAGCACCTTCACCGGGGAGCTGTTTTTT; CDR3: CASSTFTGELFF
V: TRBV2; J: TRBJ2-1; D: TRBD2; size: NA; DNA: TGTGCCACCGCGGCGGGAGGGCCCTATGAGCAGTTCTTC; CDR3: CATAAGGPYEQFF
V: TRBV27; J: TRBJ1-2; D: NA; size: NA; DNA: TGTGCCATCAAAGACAGACTCTATGGCTACACCTTC; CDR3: CAIKDRLYGYTF
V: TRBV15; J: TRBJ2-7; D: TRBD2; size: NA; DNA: TGTGCCACCAGCAGAAGGACTAGCGGGAGGGACGAGCAGTACTTC; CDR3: CATSRRTSGRDEQYF
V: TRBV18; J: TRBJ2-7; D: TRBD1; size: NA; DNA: TGTGCCAGCTCACCTTTAGGACAGGACTACGAGCAGTACTTC; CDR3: CASSPLGQDYEQYF